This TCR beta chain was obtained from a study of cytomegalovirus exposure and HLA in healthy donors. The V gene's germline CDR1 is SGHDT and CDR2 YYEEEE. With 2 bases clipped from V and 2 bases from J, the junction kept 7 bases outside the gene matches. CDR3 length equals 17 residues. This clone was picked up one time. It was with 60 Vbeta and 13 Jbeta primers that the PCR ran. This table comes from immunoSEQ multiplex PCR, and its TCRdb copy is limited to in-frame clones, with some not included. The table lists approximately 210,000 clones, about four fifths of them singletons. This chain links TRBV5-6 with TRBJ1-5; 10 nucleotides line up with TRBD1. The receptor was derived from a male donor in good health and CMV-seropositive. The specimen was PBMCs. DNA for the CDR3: TGTGCCAGCAGCTTAATGGCCGGGACAGGGGGCAATCAGCCCCAGCATTTT. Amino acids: CASSLMAGTGGNQPQHF. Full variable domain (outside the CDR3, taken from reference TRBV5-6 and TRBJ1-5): DAGVTQSPTHLIKTRGQQVTLRCSPKSGHDTVSWYQQALGQGPQFIFQYYEEEERQRGNFPDRFSGHQFPNYSSELNVNALLLGDSALYLCASSLMAGTGGNQPQHFGDGTRLSIL.